These 10 T cell receptor beta chains originate from one sample sequenced in a study of blood T cell repertoires in COVID-19 (dated by TCRdb to between 2020 and 2021). Libraries were made using the immunoSEQ multiplex PCR assay. TCRdb retrieved this table from immuneACCESS and kept in-frame rearrangements only. Not all clones are present; in checked studies, unresolved V genes account for under half, and no reason is known for the remainder. Within this sample are some 330,000 clones, with 92% of them counted one time only. Together, the top ten hold approximately 17% of the sample. The sequenced sample consisted of PBMCs or T cells enriched from blood (not recorded which). Source of these receptors: a woman in her 30s who had recovered from COVID-19.

This rearrangement joins TRBV5-1 to TRBJ1-3; 8 nucleotides match TRBD1. The V gene end was trimmed by 0 bases and the J gene end by 2 bases; junction bases not matched to a gene: 4. This CDR3 has 16 amino acids. Germline V gives CDR1 SGHRS, CDR2 YFSETQ. The CDR3 sequence: CASSLGTGSPGNTIYF. CDR3 DNA sequence: TGCGCCAGCAGCTTGGGGACAGGGTCCCCTGGAAACACCATATATTTT.

The chain joins TRBV6-2 or TRBV6-3 to TRBJ1-1; unclear D gene. Trimming removed 4 bases at V and 2 bases at J, with 8 bases between. CDR1 is MNHEY and CDR2 is SVGEGT in the germline V gene. The CDR3 loop spans 13 amino acids. CDR3 sequence reads: CASSLQINTEAFF. The CDR3 DNA sequence: TGTGCCAGCAGTTTACAGATTAACACTGAAGCTTTCTTT.

The rearrangement uses TRBV28 and TRBJ1-1; D is possibly TRBD1 (6 bases). The V and J ends lost 6 bases and 3 bases respectively, with 17 bases between them. The CDR3 has 15 residues. Germline V gene data show CDR1 as MDHEN and CDR2 as SYDVKM. CDR3 protein: CASRPIQGYDTEAFF. The CDR3 bases are TGTGCCAGCAGACCTATTCAGGGGTACGACACTGAAGCTTTCTTT.

V gene TRBV6-5 combines with J gene TRBJ1-2; no firm D call. CDR1 and CDR2 from the germline V gene are MNHEY and SVGAGI. V was shortened by 6 bases and J by 4 bases, with 12 bases between the two germline ends. The CDR3 is made up of 13 amino acids. The CDR3 DNA follows: TGTGCCAGCAGCGCAGGCCGGGGCTATGGCTACACCTTC. It encodes CASSAGRGYGYTF.

The sample holds a few counts of this clone. V and J are TRBV19 and TRBJ2-1, with D perhaps TRBD1 (5 bases). V was clipped by 4 bases and J by 4 bases, with 11 bases between them. CDR3 size: 14 residues. Looked up from germline, CDR1 is LNHDA and CDR2 is SQIVND (reference sequence). The CDR3 spells CASSNAGMYNEQFF. In DNA, the CDR3 is TGTGCCAGTAGTAACGCAGGGATGTACAATGAGCAGTTCTTC.

The genes are TRBV28 and TRBJ2-7; 7 nucleotides match TRBD1. Germline CDR1 MDHEN, CDR2 SYDVKM. The CDR3 covers 14 residues. The V and J ends lost 8 bases and 0 bases, in that order; junction bases with no gene match: 7. The CDR3 spells CASERRDSSYEQYF. For the CDR3, the DNA is TGTGCCAGCGAACGCCGGGACAGCTCCTACGAGCAGTACTTC.

This chain uses TRBV11-2 with TRBJ1-2; D is unresolved. Looked up from germline, CDR1 is SGHAT and CDR2 is FQNNGV. CDR3 size: 15 residues. V was clipped by 0 bases and J by 9 bases, with 17 bases between them. The CDR3 reads CASSLDFLGGLSYTF. In DNA form, the CDR3 reads TGTGCCAGCAGCTTAGATTTCCTTGGCGGTCTAAGCTACACCTTC.

The chain employs TRBV7-2 and TRBJ2-3, with a weak D call TRBD2 (5 bases). The V end was cut by 1 base, the J end by 2 bases, with 7 bases between. CDR3 length: 14 amino acids. The germline V gene encodes CDR1 SGHTA and CDR2 FQGNSA. CDR3 in DNA: TGTGCCAGCAGCTTAGGAGGGTACACAGATACGCAGTATTTT. Translating it yields CASSLGGYTDTQYF.

Notes on this clone: Other DNA sequences in this sample translate to the same CDR3. The rearrangement uses TRBV12-3 or TRBV12-4 and TRBJ1-1; 8 nucleotides align to TRBD1. With 5 bases clipped from V and 4 bases from J, the junction kept 3 bases outside the gene matches. This CDR3 is 13 amino acids long. CDR3 sequence (DNA): TGTGCCAGCAGTCCGCAGGGGGCCACTGAAGCTTTCTTT. Translation gives CASSPQGATEAFF.

The chain employs TRBV4-3 and TRBJ1-5; 7 bases map to TRBD1. Per the germline V gene, CDR1 is LGHNA and CDR2 is YSLEER. Germline trimming cut 2 bases from V and 9 bases from J; bases unmatched to any gene: 13. This CDR3 contains 16 residues. The CDR3 reads CASSQFLDRAGWPQHF. The CDR3 bases are TGCGCCAGCAGCCAATTCCTTGACAGGGCCGGGTGGCCCCAGCATTTT.